This record concerns one TCR beta chain sequence. Assay used: immunoSEQ multiplex PCR; TCRdb lists only in-frame clones, some missing. The data show 220,000 or so clones, with about nine tenths seen just once and about 2% held by the top ten. This sample is drawn from a study of cytomegalovirus exposure and HLA in healthy donors. V was clipped by 7 bases and J by 3 bases, with 7 bases between them. The germline gives CDR1 SGHNT, CDR2 YYREEE (reference sequence). The CDR3 contains 11 residues. Sequencing used PBMCs. The origin of this receptor is a woman aged 18-30 years in good health and CMV-seropositive. The chain uses TRBV5-4 and TRBJ1-1; D remains ambiguous. The CDR3 loop is CASYRDTEAFF. In DNA form, the CDR3 reads TGTGCCAGCTACCGGGACACTGAAGCTTTCTTT.